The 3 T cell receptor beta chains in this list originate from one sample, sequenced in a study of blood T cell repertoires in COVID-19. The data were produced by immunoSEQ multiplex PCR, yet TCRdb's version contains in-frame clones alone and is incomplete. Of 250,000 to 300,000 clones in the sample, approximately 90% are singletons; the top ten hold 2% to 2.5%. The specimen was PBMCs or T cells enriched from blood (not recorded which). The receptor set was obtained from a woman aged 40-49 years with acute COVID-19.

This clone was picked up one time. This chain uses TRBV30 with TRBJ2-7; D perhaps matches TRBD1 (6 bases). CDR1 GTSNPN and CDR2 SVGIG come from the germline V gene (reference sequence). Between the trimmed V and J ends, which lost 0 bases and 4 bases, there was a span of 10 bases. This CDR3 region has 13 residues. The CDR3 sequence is CAWSVSGVYEQYF. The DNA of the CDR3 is TGTGCCTGGAGTGTATCAGGGGTATACGAGCAGTACTTC.

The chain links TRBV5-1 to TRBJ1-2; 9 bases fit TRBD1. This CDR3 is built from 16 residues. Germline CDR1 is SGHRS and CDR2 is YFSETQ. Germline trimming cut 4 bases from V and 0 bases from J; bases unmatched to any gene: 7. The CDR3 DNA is TGCGCCAGCAGCCGGACAGGGGCCCCTACTAACTATGGCTACACCTTC. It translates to CASSRTGAPTNYGYTF. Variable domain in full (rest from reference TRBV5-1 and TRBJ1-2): KAGVTQTPRYLIKTRGQQVTLSCSPISGHRSVSWYQQTPGQGLQFLFEYFSETQRNKGNFPGRFSGRQFSNSRSEMNVSTLELGDSALYLCASSRTGAPTNYGYTFGSGTRLTVV.

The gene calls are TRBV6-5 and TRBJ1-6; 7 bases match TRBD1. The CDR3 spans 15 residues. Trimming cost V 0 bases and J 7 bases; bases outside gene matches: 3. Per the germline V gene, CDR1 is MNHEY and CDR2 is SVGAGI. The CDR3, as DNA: TGTGCCAGCAGTTACTCGACCAGGGGGAATTCACCCCTCCACTTT. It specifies CASSYSTRGNSPLHF.